The 30 T cell receptor beta chains presented below share a single source sample, sequenced in a study of beta chain features in type 1 diabetes. As every portion of the isolated RNA was reverse transcribed, the sequencing read expressed TCRB transcripts. TCRdb keeps only in-frame clones here, not all; method: immunoSEQ multiplex PCR. The data contain about 260,000 clones, 68% of them seen just once; the ten biggest clones take up around 0.057%. Sequences were obtained from naive CD4+ T cells from blood. The receptors derive from a man aged 25-45 years in good health.

The V and J genes are TRBV5-1 and TRBJ2-3; the D is unclear. CDR1 SGHRS and CDR2 YFSETQ come from the germline V gene. The CDR3 is 15 residues long. V lost 0 bases, J lost 0 bases, and 8 bases lay in between. CDR3: CASSLVGSSTDTQYF. DNA of the CDR3: TGCGCCAGCAGCTTGGTAGGGTCGAGCACAGATACGCAGTATTTT.

This clone has a single count. A read error may produce the germline difference seen at one junction end. The V gene is TRBV30, the J gene TRBJ2-2; a possible D gene is TRBD2 (5 bases). Per the germline V gene, CDR1 is GTSNPN and CDR2 is SVGIG (reference sequence). The CDR3 has 12 residues. The CDR3: CAGSPNTGELFF. The DNA for the CDR3 is TGTGCCGGGAGCCCGAACACCGGGGAGCTGTTTTTT.

On this clone: At one end, the junction sequence differs from germline, possibly due to a read error. Within the sample, other DNA sequences also encode this same CDR3. CDR3 in amino acids: CASSLDNEQFF. The CDR3 DNA follows: TGTGCCAGCAGTTTAGACAATGAGCAGTTCTTC. This chain links TRBV7-9 with TRBJ2-1; D ambiguous. Germline values: CDR1 SEHNR, CDR2 FQNEAQ (reference sequence). The CDR3 sequence is 11 residues long.

The CDR3 region is CASSRTLGTDTQYF. In DNA, the CDR3 is TGCGCCAGCAGCCGTACCTTGGGCACAGATACGCAGTATTTT. The chain couples TRBV4-1 to TRBJ2-3; D remains ambiguous. The CDR3 covers 14 residues. V was shortened by 4 bases and J by 1 base, with 9 bases between the two germline ends. Germline-derived CDR1 and CDR2 are MGHRA and YSYEKL.

The CDR3 reads CSVGPNQETQYF. As DNA, the CDR3 is TGCAGCGTTGGCCCGAACCAAGAGACCCAGTACTTC. The V call is TRBV29-1, the J call TRBJ2-5, with no clear D. V gave up 4 bases and J gave up 0 bases, with 6 bases separating them. CDR1 is SQVTM and CDR2 is ANQGSEA in the germline V gene. The CDR3 totals 12 residues.

Only a few counts were recorded for this clone. The chain couples TRBV30 to TRBJ2-5, with a tentative D call TRBD1 (5 bases). Trimming removed 4 bases from V and 2 bases from J, with 11 bases in between. The CDR3 consists of 13 residues. Germline lookup yields CDR1 GTSNPN and CDR2 SVGIG (reference sequence). CDR3 nucleotides: TGTGCCTGGAAGCTCGCAGGGCAAGAGACCCAGTACTTC. Protein: CAWKLAGQETQYF.

This chain links TRBV6-5 with TRBJ1-1, with 7 bases that match TRBD1. CDR1 and CDR2 from the germline V gene are MNHEY and SVGAGI. The V and J ends lost 8 bases and 1 base, in that order; junction bases with no gene match: 7. This CDR3 is 14 amino acids long. Here the CDR3 DNA reads TGTGCCAGCGGGTCCCGGGACAGGAACACTGAAGCTTTCTTT. It encodes CASGSRDRNTEAFF.

The chain recombines TRBV29-1 with TRBJ2-7, with 8 positions matching TRBD1. Germline-derived CDR1 and CDR2 are SQVTM and ANQGSEA. The CDR3 is 13 amino acids. V was clipped by 8 bases and J by 2 bases; unmatched bases: 8. The CDR3 spells CSSDGQGAYEQYF. CDR3 DNA sequence: TGCAGCTCCGACGGACAGGGAGCCTACGAGCAGTACTTC.

The CDR3 DNA reads as TGTGCCAGCAGCTTAGACCGCTCAGGGGCCAACGTCCTGACTTTC. Protein product: CASSLDRSGANVLTF. The chain combines TRBV7-2 with TRBJ2-6; D is undetermined. The V gene's germline CDR1 is SGHTA and CDR2 FQGNSA. Trimming pared 1 base from V and 4 bases from J, leaving 8 bases between. This CDR3 is built from 15 residues.

The chain links TRBV20-1 to TRBJ2-1; maybe TRBD2 (5 bases). V was cut by 2 bases and J by 6 bases, with 5 bases left in between. The CDR3 runs 11 residues. The germline V gene encodes CDR1 DFQATT and CDR2 SNEGSKA (reference sequence). The CDR3 DNA is TGCAGTGCTAGAACTAGCAATGAGCAGTTCTTC. Protein sequence: CSARTSNEQFF.

This clone was detected a few times. At one end the junction does not follow the germline gene, possibly because of a read error. This CDR3 is also generated by other DNA sequences in the sample. As DNA, the CDR3 is TGTGCGTGGACAGGTGGGACAGATACGCAGTATTTT. Translated: CAWTGGTDTQYF. The rearrangement uses TRBV30 and TRBJ2-3; 7 bases are a match to TRBD1. The CDR3 has 12 amino acids. Germline V lookup: CDR1 GTSNPN, CDR2 SVGIG (reference sequence).

There are a few counts of this clone. This chain uses TRBV29-1 with TRBJ1-1; no reliable D call. V was shortened by 4 bases and J by 3 bases, with 12 bases between the two germline ends. From germline, CDR1 is SQVTM and CDR2 ANQGSEA. CDR3 length: 13 residues. For the CDR3, the DNA is TGCAGCGTTGCCGGCAGGCGGGACACTGAAGCTTTCTTT. It translates to CSVAGRRDTEAFF.

The chain employs TRBV6-5 and TRBJ2-2; D is unclear. Looked up from germline, CDR1 is MNHEY and CDR2 is SVGAGI. Trimming took 5 bases from V and 3 from J, leaving 10 bases between them. CDR3 size: 14 residues. Here the CDR3 reads CASSEIQYTGELFF. For the CDR3, the DNA is TGTGCCAGCAGTGAAATCCAGTACACCGGGGAGCTGTTTTTT.

This chain uses TRBV30 with TRBJ1-2; perhaps TRBD1 as D (5 bases). The V end was cut by 7 bases, the J end by 0 bases, with 9 bases between. CDR3 length equals 12 residues. Germline CDR1 reads GTSNPN; CDR2 reads SVGIG (reference sequence). The CDR3 is CASSGTNYGYTF. In DNA form, the CDR3 reads TGTGCCTCCTCAGGGACTAACTATGGCTACACCTTC.

The chain uses TRBV25-1 and TRBJ2-5, with 9 bases lining up with TRBD1. The CDR3 is made up of 16 amino acids. Germline V gene data show CDR1 as MGHDK and CDR2 as SYGVNS. Losses at the gene ends were 1 base for V and 1 base for J; bases not matched to a gene: 4. CDR3 residues: CASSELGTGTQETQYF. DNA of the CDR3: TGTGCCAGCAGTGAATTGGGGACAGGGACCCAAGAGACCCAGTACTTC.

The rearrangement joins TRBV4-3 to TRBJ2-7; 11 positions match TRBD2. The CDR3 runs to 17 residues. V shed 2 bases, J shed 0 bases, and the junction held 6 bases outside the gene matches. Looked up from germline, CDR1 is LGHNA and CDR2 is YSLEER. The CDR3 region is CASSQSLAGAYSYEQYF. As DNA, the CDR3 is TGCGCCAGCAGCCAATCACTAGCGGGAGCTTACTCCTACGAGCAGTACTTC.

V usage is TRBV5-6 and J usage is TRBJ2-5; D gene unclear. Looked up from germline, CDR1 is SGHDT and CDR2 is YYEEEE. The CDR3 sequence is 13 residues long. V lost 0 bases and J 3 bases, leaving 6 bases between the germline ends. The DNA for the CDR3 is TGTGCCAGCAGCTTGGTTATAAAAGAGACCCAGTACTTC. Encoded protein: CASSLVIKETQYF.

The V and J genes are TRBV6-6 and TRBJ2-5; D tentatively reads TRBD1 or TRBD2 (5 bases each). Germline CDR1 MNHNY, CDR2 SVGAGI (reference sequence). The CDR3 covers 15 residues. V lost 0 bases to trimming and J lost 4 bases, with 12 bases between them. The CDR3 sequence is CASSYSGPFGETQYF. For the CDR3, the DNA is TGTGCCAGCAGTTACTCGGGACCATTCGGAGAGACCCAGTACTTC.

The V gene is TRBV7-2, the J gene TRBJ2-7; D unresolved. CDR1 SGHTA and CDR2 FQGNSA come from the germline V gene. This CDR3 comprises 14 residues. Trimming removed 1 base at V and 6 bases at J, with 13 bases between. The CDR3 coding sequence is TGTGCCAGCAGCTTAGGTGTACAGATCGCCGAGCAGTACTTC. Its translation is CASSLGVQIAEQYF. Using reference TRBV7-2 and TRBJ2-7 for the parts outside the CDR3, the full variable domain is GAGVSQSPSNKVTEKGKDVELRCDPISGHTALYWYRQSLGQGLEFLIYFQGNSAPDKSGLPSDRFSAERTGGSVSTLTIQRTQQEDSAVYLCASSLGVQIAEQYFGPGTRLTVT.

This chain links TRBV5-6 with TRBJ1-2; D is perhaps TRBD1 (6 bases). CDR1 is SGHDT and CDR2 is YYEEEE in the germline V gene. V lost 0 bases and J 4 bases, leaving 7 bases between the germline ends. This CDR3 comprises 13 residues. CDR3 amino acids: CASSLVRGYGYTF. The CDR3 bases are TGTGCCAGCAGCTTGGTCAGGGGCTATGGCTACACCTTC.

The chain uses TRBV28 and TRBJ2-7; D is possibly TRBD2 (5 bases). The V gene's germline CDR1 is MDHEN and CDR2 SYDVKM. This CDR3 is built from 13 residues. The V gene lost 2 bases and the J gene lost 2 bases, with 7 bases spanning the gap. This CDR3 reads CASSLRTPYEQYF. As DNA, the CDR3 is TGTGCCAGCAGTTTAAGGACTCCCTACGAGCAGTACTTC.

The V and J genes are TRBV2 and TRBJ2-1; D ambiguous. The CDR3 consists of 14 residues. CDR1 is SNHLY, CDR2 FYNNEI, per germline. Trimming removed 6 bases from V and 8 bases from J, with 17 bases in between. Written as DNA, the CDR3 is TGTGCCAGCAGAGGCTCAGGCGTAGGCTATGAGCAGTTCTTC. Residues: CASRGSGVGYEQFF.

To note about this clone: Other DNA sequences in the sample encode the same CDR3. The CDR3 protein is CASSRTGYEQYF. The CDR3 DNA sequence: TGTGCCAGCAGCCGTACAGGGTACGAGCAGTACTTC. V gene TRBV6-5 combines with J gene TRBJ2-7; D might be TRBD1 (6 bases). The CDR3 is 12 residues long. Germline V gene sequence: CDR1 MNHEY, CDR2 SVGAGI. V lost 6 bases and J 4 bases, leaving 10 bases between the germline ends.

The J gene is TRBJ2-1, the V gene TRBV2; no clear D. V shed 5 bases and J shed 0 bases, with 8 bases lying between them. The CDR3 totals 14 residues. CDR1 is SNHLY and CDR2 is FYNNEI in the germline V gene. The CDR3 sequence: CASSYQNSYNEQFF. CDR3 bases: TGTGCCAGCAGTTATCAAAACTCCTACAATGAGCAGTTCTTC.

The chain has TRBV7-9 and TRBJ2-2; TRBD1 is a possible D gene (5 bases). Germline lookup yields CDR1 SEHNR and CDR2 FQNEAQ (reference sequence). This CDR3 has 13 amino acids. V lost 1 base, J lost 5 bases, and 5 bases lay in between. The CDR3 nucleotides are TGTGCCAGCAGCTTAGAGGGGACCGGGGAGCTGTTTTTT. Protein sequence: CASSLEGTGELFF.

In this sample, this clone turned up a few times. The CDR3 reads CAWSASQSTDTQYF. The CDR3 nucleotides are TGTGCCTGGAGTGCGTCTCAAAGCACAGATACGCAGTATTTT. The chain recombines TRBV30 with TRBJ2-3, with D uncertain. CDR1 and CDR2 (germline): GTSNPN, SVGIG (reference sequence). V lost 1 base and J 0 bases, leaving 8 bases between the germline ends. The CDR3 runs to 14 residues.

The chain is built from TRBV18 and TRBJ2-1, with 10 bases lining up with TRBD2. CDR3 length: 16 amino acids. Germline values: CDR1 KGHSH, CDR2 LQKENI. V lost 3 bases to trimming and J lost 4 bases; unmatched junction nucleotides: 6. CDR3 sequence: CASSPPTSGIYNEQFF. The CDR3 DNA reads as TGTGCCAGCTCACCGCCCACTAGCGGGATATACAATGAGCAGTTCTTC.

This chain connects TRBV7-9 to TRBJ2-1, with unresolved D. V shed 2 bases and J shed 0 bases, with 8 bases lying between them. Germline values: CDR1 SEHNR, CDR2 FQNEAQ (reference sequence). The CDR3 length is 15 residues. CDR3 nucleotide sequence: TGTGCCAGCAGCTTATCCGGCAGCTCCTACAATGAGCAGTTCTTC. Amino acid sequence: CASSLSGSSYNEQFF.

This chain links TRBV4-2 with TRBJ2-6; no definite D call. The CDR3 extends over 18 amino acids. CDR1 is LGHNA, CDR2 YNFKEQ, per germline. V gave up 3 bases and J gave up 0 bases, with 15 bases separating them. The CDR3 is CASSQAFQHSSGANVLTF. The CDR3 region has the DNA TGTGCCAGCAGCCAGGCTTTCCAACATAGCTCTGGGGCCAACGTCCTGACTTTC.

The CDR3 coding sequence is TGTGCCAGCAGCGTAGTCAACGGGGAGCTGTTTTTT. This codes for CASSVVNGELFF. The V and J genes are TRBV9 and TRBJ2-2; no firm D call. Germline loops: CDR1 SGDLS, CDR2 YYNGEE. Trimming stripped 0 bases from V and 7 bases from J, with 4 bases between. This CDR3 region has 12 residues. The variable domain in full, completed from reference TRBV9 and TRBJ2-2, reads DSGVTQTPKHLITATGQRVTLRCSPRSGDLSVYWYQQSLDQGLQFLIQYYNGEERAKGNILERFSAQQFPDLHSELNLSSLELGDSALYFCASSVVNGELFFGEGSRLTVL.